The sequence of this T cell receptor beta chain was determined in a study of blood T cell repertoires in COVID-19. About the research overall: Samples representing acute and convalescent COVID-19 were sourced from the United States, Italy and Spain. In each case, the material was cDNA or gDNA derived from T cells, B-cell-depleted T cells, or PBMCs.

The CDR3 is 17 amino acids. CDR1 and CDR2 (germline): SGHRS, YFSETQ. V lost 0 bases, J lost 5 bases, and 20 bases lay in between. Authors' processing steps: Reference gene primer amplification in the assay estimated nucleated cell counts. Produced via immunoSEQ multiplex PCR; TCRdb's table is partial and in-frame only. V and J calls and clone size are those listed in that table; D and trimming were worked out from the DNA. Of roughly 200,000 clones listed, roughly 89% are singletons. The TCR was taken from a woman between 18 and 30 years old who had recovered from COVID-19. Sequencing was carried out using peripheral blood. The V and J genes are TRBV5-1 and TRBJ2-5; the D gene is possibly TRBD1 (6 bases). CDR3 DNA sequence: TGCGCCAGCAGCTTGGCCGCCGCGATTTTGGGGGCGGAGACCCAGTACTTC. Translating gives CASSLAAAILGAETQYF.